This is a list of T cell receptor beta chains from one sample in a study of blood T cell repertoires in COVID-19. Assay: immunoSEQ multiplex PCR; the TCRdb copy retains only in-frame clones and omits some. Altogether under 250,000 clones are present, 80% to 90% being singletons, with the ten largest covering around 3.2%. The sample consisted of PBMCs or T cells enriched from blood (not recorded which). The receptors come from a woman aged 40 to 50 who had been exposed to COVID-19. Each CDR3 is given with its conserved first and last residue. D genes are given only for firm matches.

d_call | j_call | v_call | cdr3_aa
TRBD1 | TRBJ1-1 | TRBV6-5 | CASSYYNRGREEAFF
. | TRBJ2-1 | TRBV28 | CASSTTSGQFF
TRBD2 | TRBJ2-3 | TRBV2 | CASNSAGEDTQYF
. | TRBJ1-2 | TRBV10-3 | CAISAPRESYGYTF
TRBD2 | TRBJ2-4 | TRBV30 | CAWSAQLAGGPAKNIQYF
TRBD1 | TRBJ1-2 | TRBV18 | CASSPGTDYGYTF
. | TRBJ2-1 | TRBV9 | CASSVATGSTNEQFF
. | TRBJ1-2 | TRBV7-9 | CASSLEGGYGYTF
. | TRBJ2-1 | TRBV12-3/TRBV12-4 | CASSLALEQFF
TRBD2 | TRBJ2-1 | TRBV28 | CASVISGIYNEQFF
TRBD2 | TRBJ2-2 | TRBV7-9 | CASSKTSGGNTGELFF
. | TRBJ1-1 | TRBV30 | CAWSVIGGWTEAFF
. | TRBJ2-2 | TRBV28 | CASSPAGTGELFF
. | TRBJ2-1 | TRBV7-3 | CASSLKAWRPYNEQFF
. | TRBJ1-1 | TRBV5-3 | CARNKNTEAFF
. | TRBJ2-5 | TRBV12-5 | CASGLGRTAQETQYF
. | TRBJ1-5 | TRBV3-1/TRBV3-2 | CASSQDLTANQPQHF
. | TRBJ1-1 | TRBV14 | CASSLQVLNTKAFF
TRBD2 | TRBJ2-5 | TRBV3-1/TRBV3-2 | CASSRTSGSETQYF
TRBD1 | TRBJ1-2 | TRBV2 | CASRTTDRGGGYTF
TRBD1 | TRBJ2-7 | TRBV5-5 | CASSLDGDRGTYEQYF
. | TRBJ1-1 | TRBV28 | CASSQIRDEAFF
TRBD1 | TRBJ1-1 | TRBV7-9 | CASSARQGVGSEAFF
TRBD1 | TRBJ2-1 | TRBV18 | CASSRGTGVYNEQFF